The 19 T cell receptor beta chains below come from one sample, sequenced in a study of response to subunit inactivated influenza vaccine. Each CDR3 protein is one row after TCRdb ran MiXCR on the RT-PCR reads. Found here are about 540,000 distinct CDR3 sequences, around a quarter of them singletons; the top ten hold 2.5% to 3%. This sample also belongs to another study, concerning T cells expressing NK-cell markers. That investigation notes: 5'RACE template switching with UMIs produced the TCR beta cDNA.

The source material was CD4+ T cells sorted from PBMCs, sampled less than 13 days after vaccination. Receptors were obtained from a man in his fifties who received an inactivated influenza vaccine.

This clonotype appeared a few times. The chain joins TRBV27 to TRBJ2-3; 11 nucleotides match TRBD2. The CDR3 consists of 16 residues. Trimming took 3 bases from V and 5 from J; bases not matched to a gene: 7. Germline-derived CDR1 and CDR2 are MNHEY and SMNVEV (reference sequence). The CDR3 DNA reads TGTGCCAGCAGTTTGAGACTAGCGGGAAGGGTAGATACGCAGTATTTT. It specifies CASSLRLAGRVDTQYF.

This clonotype was detected only a few times. The chain employs TRBV20-1 and TRBJ2-1, with 9 bases identical to TRBD1. J gave up 8 bases and V 0 bases, and 8 bases lay outside the gene matches. Per germline, CDR1 DFQATT and CDR2 SNEGSKA (reference sequence). The CDR3 runs 15 residues. The CDR3 loop reads CSARDNRGLYDEQFF. The DNA for the CDR3 is TGCAGTGCTAGAGATAACAGGGGGCTTTATGATGAGCAGTTCTTC.

This clonotype was detected many times. The J gene is TRBJ2-7, the V gene TRBV5-1; D gene ambiguous. Germline values: CDR1 SGHRS, CDR2 YFSETQ. This CDR3 spans 14 amino acids. Trimming stripped 3 bases from V and 0 bases from J, with 10 bases between. The CDR3 DNA sequence: TGCGCCAGCAGCTATGACCCTAGCTCCTACGAGCAGTACTTC. Encoded protein: CASSYDPSSYEQYF. The variable domain in full, with the rest retrieved from reference TRBV5-1 and TRBJ2-7, is KAGVTQTPRYLIKTRGQQVTLSCSPISGHRSVSWYQQTPGQGLQFLFEYFSETQRNKGNFPGRFSGRQFSNSRSEMNVSTLELGDSALYLCASSYDPSSYEQYFGPGTRLTVT.

The chain uses TRBV29-1 and TRBJ2-5, with 7 bases fitting TRBD2. The CDR3 sequence is 14 residues long. Germline CDR1 is SQVTM and CDR2 is ANQGSEA. Trimming at V came to 7 bases and at J to 7 bases, leaving 15 bases not matched to a gene. CDR3 in amino acids: CSGGGASGGGTQYF. CDR3 sequence (DNA): TGCAGCGGTGGTGGGGCTAGCGGAGGTGGGACCCAGTACTTC. Together with reference TRBV29-1 and TRBJ2-5, the CDR3 gives the full variable domain: SAVISQKPSRDICQRGTSLTIQCQVDSQVTMMFWYRQQPGQSLTLIATANQGSEATYESGFVIDKFPISRPNLTFSTLTVSNMSPEDSSIYLCSGGGASGGGTQYFGPGTRLLVL.

At least ten counts were recorded for this clonotype. This rearrangement joins TRBV12-3 or TRBV12-4 to TRBJ2-2, with D unresolved. Trimming shortened V by 6 bases and J by 5 bases, and 4 bases separated the two germline ends. The CDR3 runs to 11 residues. DNA of the CDR3: TGTGCCAGCAGGGGGACCGGGGAGCTGTTTTTT. Residues: CASRGTGELFF.

The genes are TRBV6-2 or TRBV6-3 and TRBJ2-3, with 15 bases fitting TRBD2. After removal of 10 bases from V and 1 base from J, the junction contained 9 bases not matched to a gene. From germline, CDR1 is MNHEY and CDR2 SVGEGT. The CDR3 extends over 17 amino acids. CDR3 in DNA: TGTGCCACCCGGACTAGCGGGAGGGCCCGGGGCACAGATACGCAGTATTTT. Amino acids: CATRTSGRARGTDTQYF.

Of note for this clonotype: Compared with germline, one end of the junction differs, possibly owing to a read error. V is TRBV7-7 and J is TRBJ2-3; D may be TRBD2 (6 bases). Germline assignment: CDR1 SSHAT and CDR2 FNYEAQ (reference sequence). The CDR3 has 13 residues. CDR3: CASSRDWVSTQYF. DNA of the CDR3: TGTGCTAGCAGCCGGGACTGGGTCAGTACGCAGTATTTT.

The chain joins TRBV12-3 or TRBV12-4 to TRBJ1-6, with a weak D call TRBD1 (5 bases). The germline V and J ends were trimmed by 6 bases and 10 bases, with 13 bases remaining between them. The CDR3 extends over 13 amino acids. In nucleotides, the CDR3 is TGTGCCAGCAGCCCTGGGGCCGGCTCACCCCTCCACTTT. Protein: CASSPGAGSPLHF.

This rearrangement joins TRBV12-3 or TRBV12-4 to TRBJ2-3; D gene unclear. The CDR3 is 13 amino acids. V gave up 4 bases and J gave up 8 bases, with 13 bases separating them. CDR3 loop: CASSSDLPGTQYF. The CDR3 bases are TGTGCCAGCAGTTCTGACTTACCGGGTACGCAGTATTTT.

This clonotype was recorded a few times. The chain has TRBV10-3 and TRBJ1-2; no firm D call. The germline V gene encodes CDR1 ENHRY and CDR2 SYGVKD. The CDR3 has 13 amino acids. V was pared by 3 bases and J by 8 bases, with 13 bases between. In nucleotides, the CDR3 is TGTGCCATCAGTGAAATAAGGCAGCGGGGCTACACCTTC. It yields the protein CAISEIRQRGYTF.

This chain uses TRBV6-6 with TRBJ2-5; 7 bases map to TRBD2. The germline gives CDR1 MNHNY, CDR2 SVGAGI (reference sequence). The CDR3 is 13 amino acids. J lost 4 bases, V lost 4 bases, and 3 bases had no gene match. DNA of the CDR3: TGTGCCAGCAGTTGGGAGGGTCGAGAGACCCAGTACTTC. It yields the protein CASSWEGRETQYF.

In its sample, this clonotype was seen a few times. The rearrangement joins TRBV28 to TRBJ2-1; TRBD1 agrees at 7 bases. The V gene end was trimmed by 3 bases and the J gene end by 8 bases; junction bases not matched to a gene: 4. This CDR3 has 13 residues. Per the germline V gene, CDR1 is MDHEN and CDR2 is SYDVKM. The CDR3 is CASSLGQWDEQFF. CDR3 nucleotide sequence: TGTGCCAGCAGTTTGGGACAGTGGGATGAGCAGTTCTTC. The full variable domain, in which reference TRBV28 and TRBJ2-1 provide the parts outside the CDR3, is DVKVTQSSRYLVKRTGEKVFLECVQDMDHENMFWYRQDPGLGLRLIYFSYDVKMKEKGDIPEGYSVSREKKERFSLILESASTNQTSMYLCASSLGQWDEQFFGPGTRLTVL.

There are a few counts of this clonotype. This rearrangement joins TRBV13 to TRBJ1-4, with D possibly being TRBD1 (5 bases). The CDR3 spans 15 residues. CDR1 is PRHDT, CDR2 FYEKMQ, per germline (reference sequence). Trimming left V 2 bases short and J 0 bases short, with 7 bases between. The chain's CDR3 is CASSLRQTTNEKLFF. The CDR3 nucleotides read TGTGCCAGCAGCTTAAGACAGACAACTAATGAAAAACTGTTTTTT.

The chain employs TRBV6-1 and TRBJ1-1, with a weak D call TRBD1 (5 bases). Trimming left V 6 bases short and J 1 base short, with 15 bases between. This CDR3 contains 15 residues. The V gene's germline CDR1 is MNHNS and CDR2 SASEGT. CDR3 bases: TGTGCCAGCAGCAGGGCTGCGGGGTGGAACACTGAAGCTTTCTTT. It specifies CASSRAAGWNTEAFF.

This clonotype was counted between two and nine times. The V and J genes are TRBV5-5 and TRBJ1-2; D call uncertain. The germline CDR1 and CDR2 sequences are SGHKS and YYEKEE (reference sequence). The CDR3 totals 15 residues. With 0 bases removed from V and 4 bases from J, the gap between germline ends came to 13 bases. The CDR3 coding sequence is TGTGCCAGCAGCTTGGGCAGCGAGAACTTCTATGGCTACACCTTC. It is translated as CASSLGSENFYGYTF.

This clonotype has a handful of counts. This chain connects TRBV6-1 to TRBJ1-1; no firm D call. The CDR3 length is 14 residues. Germline assignment: CDR1 MNHNS and CDR2 SASEGT. V was pared by 8 bases and J by 4 bases, with 17 bases between. CDR3 sequence: CASEARDAGTEAFF. The CDR3 DNA reads as TGTGCCAGCGAGGCCCGGGATGCGGGCACTGAAGCTTTCTTT.

The rearrangement uses TRBV15 and TRBJ2-7; 12 nucleotides match TRBD2. The germline V gene has CDR1 LNHNV and CDR2 YYDKDF (reference sequence). The J segment lost 1 base and the V segment lost 1 base, leaving 5 bases of the junction unmatched. The CDR3 sequence is 17 residues long. This CDR3 is CATSRVGLAGGSYEQYF. The DNA of the CDR3 is TGTGCCACCAGCAGAGTTGGGCTAGCGGGAGGGTCCTACGAGCAGTACTTC.

In this sample, this clonotype turned up a few times. This sequence joins TRBV7-9 and TRBJ2-5, with D uncertain. Looked up from germline, CDR1 is SEHNR and CDR2 is FQNEAQ (reference sequence). The CDR3 is made up of 13 amino acids. V was shortened by 5 bases and J by 6 bases, with 13 bases between the two germline ends. CDR3 coding DNA: TGTGCCAGCAGCGGGGAAGTTGGACAGACCCAGTACTTC. This gives the protein CASSGEVGQTQYF.

This clonotype occurred a few times. This rearrangement joins TRBV10-3 to TRBJ1-2; 7 bases align to TRBD1. Germline values: CDR1 ENHRY, CDR2 SYGVKD. V shed 9 bases, J shed 1 base, and the junction held 11 bases outside the gene matches. The CDR3 runs to 15 residues. The CDR3 region is CAISYDREVNYGYTF. CDR3 in DNA: TGTGCCATTTCCTACGACAGGGAGGTTAACTATGGCTACACCTTC.